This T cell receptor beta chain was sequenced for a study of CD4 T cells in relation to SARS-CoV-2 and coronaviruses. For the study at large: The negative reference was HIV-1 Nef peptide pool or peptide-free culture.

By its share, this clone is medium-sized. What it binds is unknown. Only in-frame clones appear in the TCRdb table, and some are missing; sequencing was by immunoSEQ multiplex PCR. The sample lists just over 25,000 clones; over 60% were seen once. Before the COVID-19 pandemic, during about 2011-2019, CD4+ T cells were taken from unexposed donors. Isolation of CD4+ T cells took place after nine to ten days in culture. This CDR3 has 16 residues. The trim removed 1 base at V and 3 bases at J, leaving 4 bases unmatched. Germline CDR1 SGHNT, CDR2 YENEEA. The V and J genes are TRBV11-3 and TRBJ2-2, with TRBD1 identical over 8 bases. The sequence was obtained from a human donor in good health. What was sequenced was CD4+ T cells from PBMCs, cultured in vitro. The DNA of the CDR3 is TGTGCCAGCAGCTTAGCCGGACAGGGTTACACCGGGGAGCTGTTTTTT. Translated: CASSLAGQGYTGELFF. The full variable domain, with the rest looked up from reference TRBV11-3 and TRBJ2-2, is EAGVVQSPRYKIIEKKQPVAFWCNPISGHNTLYWYLQNLGQGPELLIRYENEEAVDDSQLPKDRFSAERLKGVDSTLKIQPAELGDSAVYLCASSLAGQGYTGELFFGEGSRLTVL.